This T cell receptor beta chain was captured by sequencing in a study of human T cells and chemical hapten exposure. This clonotype was seen repeatedly, ten times or more. For the library, individual cDNA molecules each received unique molecular identifiers. In TCRdb, the RACE reads were re-called with MiXCR into one record per CDR3 protein. Among approximately 320,000 distinct CDR3 sequences listed, about 5% were seen once. Germline-derived CDR1 and CDR2 are SGHTA and FQGNSA. V dropped 1 base and J dropped 8; count of bases not matched to a gene: 10. The CDR3 contains 16 residues. This sample's time point: pre-sensitization, week 0. Treatment noted: therapeutic diphenylcyclopropenone sensitization with weekly scalp DPC. RNA extraction used unfractionated whole blood as the source of total RNA.

The sequence was collected from a young woman with alopecia areata. Some clones in this sample may be carry-over from other donors' samples. The source material was whole blood, sampled in connection with sensitization to the hapten diphenylcyclopropenone (DPC). The V gene is TRBV7-2, the J gene TRBJ1-4; 7 bases match TRBD1. CDR3 DNA: TGTGCCAGCAGCTTAGTAATGCGCAGGGGGGAAGAAAAACTGTTTTTT. Translated, it gives CASSLVMRRGEEKLFF.